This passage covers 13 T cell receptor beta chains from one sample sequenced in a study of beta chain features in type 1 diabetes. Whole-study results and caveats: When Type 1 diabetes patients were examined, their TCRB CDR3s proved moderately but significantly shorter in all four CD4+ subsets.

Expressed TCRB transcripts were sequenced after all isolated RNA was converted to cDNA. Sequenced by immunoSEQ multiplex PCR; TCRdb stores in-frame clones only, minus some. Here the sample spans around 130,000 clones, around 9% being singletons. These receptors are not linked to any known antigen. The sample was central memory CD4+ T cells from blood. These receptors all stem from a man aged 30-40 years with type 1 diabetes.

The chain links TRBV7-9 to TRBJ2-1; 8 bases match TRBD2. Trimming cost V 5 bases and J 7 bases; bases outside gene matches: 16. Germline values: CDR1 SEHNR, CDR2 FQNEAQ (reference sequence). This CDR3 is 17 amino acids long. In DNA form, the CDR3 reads TGTGCCAGCAGCCCAATTGCGAGGCGGGGGGCCGGGAATGAGCAGTTCTTC. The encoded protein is CASSPIARRGAGNEQFF.

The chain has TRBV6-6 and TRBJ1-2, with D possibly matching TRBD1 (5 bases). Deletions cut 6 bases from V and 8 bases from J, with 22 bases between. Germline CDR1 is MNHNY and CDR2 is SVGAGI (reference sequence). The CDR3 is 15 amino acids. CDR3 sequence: CASSYAGRDTMGYTF. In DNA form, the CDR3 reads TGTGCCAGCAGCTACGCCGGCAGGGATACTATGGGCTACACCTTC.

CDR3: CASSIDGRGHQPQHF. The CDR3 DNA is TGTGCCAGTAGTATAGATGGCAGGGGACATCAGCCCCAGCATTTT. The rearrangement links TRBV19 to TRBJ1-5; maybe TRBD1 (6 bases). The length of the CDR3 is 15 residues. Germline CDR1 is LNHDA and CDR2 is SQIVND (reference sequence). V shed 0 bases and J shed 5 bases, with 11 bases lying between them.

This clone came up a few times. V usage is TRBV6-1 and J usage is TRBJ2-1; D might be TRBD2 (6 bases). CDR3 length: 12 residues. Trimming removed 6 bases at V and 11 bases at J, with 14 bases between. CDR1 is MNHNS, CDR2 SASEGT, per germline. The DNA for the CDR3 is TGTGCCAGCAGAACTACCGGGACTCAGCAGTTCTTC. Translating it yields CASRTTGTQQFF.

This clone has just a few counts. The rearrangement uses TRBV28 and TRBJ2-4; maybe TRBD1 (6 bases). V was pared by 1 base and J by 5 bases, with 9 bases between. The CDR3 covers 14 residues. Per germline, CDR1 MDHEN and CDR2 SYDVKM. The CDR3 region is CASSLSGEQNIQYF. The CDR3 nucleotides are TGTGCCAGCAGTTTATCAGGGGAGCAAAACATTCAGTACTTC.

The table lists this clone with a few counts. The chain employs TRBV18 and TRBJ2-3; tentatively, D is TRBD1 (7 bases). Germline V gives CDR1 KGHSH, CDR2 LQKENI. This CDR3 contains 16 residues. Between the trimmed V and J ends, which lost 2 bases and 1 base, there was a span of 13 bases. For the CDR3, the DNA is TGTGCCAGCTCACCATCCCAGGGGGAGGGCACAGATACGCAGTATTTT. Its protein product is CASSPSQGEGTDTQYF.

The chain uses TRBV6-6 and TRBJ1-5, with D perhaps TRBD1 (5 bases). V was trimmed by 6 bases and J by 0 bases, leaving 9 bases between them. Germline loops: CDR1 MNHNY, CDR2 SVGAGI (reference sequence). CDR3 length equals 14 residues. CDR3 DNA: TGTGCCAGCAGCCGCGGGGGTAGCAATCAGCCCCAGCATTTT. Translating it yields CASSRGGSNQPQHF.

The CDR3 region has the DNA TGTGCCACCTTACTTGTATACGAGCAGTACTTC. Translating it yields CATLLVYEQYF. V is TRBV28 and J is TRBJ2-7; D ambiguous. The CDR3 runs 11 residues. V was pared by 10 bases and J by 4 bases, with 11 bases between. The germline CDR1 and CDR2 sequences are MDHEN and SYDVKM.

The CDR3 region is CASISRNEQFF. The DNA of the CDR3 is TGTGCCAGCATCTCTAGGAATGAGCAGTTCTTC. The chain couples TRBV6-5 to TRBJ2-1; no firm D call. The CDR3 covers 11 residues. Germline V gives CDR1 MNHEY, CDR2 SVGAGI. Trimming shortened V by 7 bases and J by 7 bases, and 8 bases separated the two germline ends.

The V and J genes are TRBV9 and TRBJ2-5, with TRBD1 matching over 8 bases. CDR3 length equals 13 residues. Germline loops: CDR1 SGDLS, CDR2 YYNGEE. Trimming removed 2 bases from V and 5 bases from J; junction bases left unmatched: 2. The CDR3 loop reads CASSVRGLETQYF. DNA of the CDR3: TGTGCCAGCAGCGTCAGGGGGCTGGAGACCCAGTACTTC.

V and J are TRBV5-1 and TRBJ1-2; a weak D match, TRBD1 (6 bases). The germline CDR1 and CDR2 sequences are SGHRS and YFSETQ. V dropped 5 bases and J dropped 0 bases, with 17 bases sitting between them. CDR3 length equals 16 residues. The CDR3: CASREGVDGTNYGYTF. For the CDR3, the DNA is TGCGCCAGCAGAGAGGGGGTTGACGGAACTAACTATGGCTACACCTTC.

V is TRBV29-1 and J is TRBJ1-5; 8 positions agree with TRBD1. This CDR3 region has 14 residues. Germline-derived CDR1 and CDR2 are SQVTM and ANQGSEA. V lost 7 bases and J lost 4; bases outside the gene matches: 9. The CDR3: CSATWGTGNQPQHF. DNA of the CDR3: TGCAGCGCCACATGGGGGACAGGTAATCAGCCCCAGCATTTT.

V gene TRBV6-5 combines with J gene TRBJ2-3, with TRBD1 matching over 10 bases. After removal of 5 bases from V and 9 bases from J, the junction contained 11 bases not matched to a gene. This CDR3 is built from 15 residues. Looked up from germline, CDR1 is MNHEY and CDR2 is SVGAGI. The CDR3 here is CASSMGQGSGKTQYF. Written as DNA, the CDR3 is TGTGCCAGCAGTATGGGACAGGGGTCGGGGAAAACGCAGTATTTT.